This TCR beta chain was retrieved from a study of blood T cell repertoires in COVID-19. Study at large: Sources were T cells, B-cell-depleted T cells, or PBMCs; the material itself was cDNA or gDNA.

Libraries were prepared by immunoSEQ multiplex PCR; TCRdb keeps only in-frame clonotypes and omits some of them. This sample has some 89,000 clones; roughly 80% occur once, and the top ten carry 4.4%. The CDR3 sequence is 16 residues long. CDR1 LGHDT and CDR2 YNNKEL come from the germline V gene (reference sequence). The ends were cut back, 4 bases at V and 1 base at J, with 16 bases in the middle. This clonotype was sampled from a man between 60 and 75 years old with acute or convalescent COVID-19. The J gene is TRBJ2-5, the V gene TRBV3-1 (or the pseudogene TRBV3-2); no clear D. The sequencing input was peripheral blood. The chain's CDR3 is CASSPYSMGSQETQYF. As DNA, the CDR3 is TGTGCCAGCAGCCCTTATTCTATGGGCAGCCAAGAGACCCAGTACTTC.